This TCR beta chain came from a study of monozygotic twins with inflammatory bowel disease. Findings and limits, study-wide: T cell subtypes were not distinguishable in this analysis.

TCRdb re-called the 5' RACE reads; every CDR3 protein appears as one record, without DNA. The sample holds over 200,000 distinct CDR3 sequences. In regard to this clonotype: Its target is not known.

From germline, CDR1 is SGHDN and CDR2 FVKESK. CDR3 size: 14 residues. Sequenced input: blood. This clonotype was sampled from a human donor with ulcerative colitis or Crohn's disease, or a healthy co-twin of an affected twin (not recorded which). V and J are TRBV14 and TRBJ2-1. CDR3 in amino acids: CASSRKIRDNEQFF. The variable domain in full, with the rest retrieved from reference TRBV14 and TRBJ2-1, is EAGVTQFPSHSVIEKGQTVTLRCDPISGHDNLYWYRRVMGKEIKFLLHFVKESKQDESGMPNNRFLAERTGGTYSTLKVQPAELEDSGVYFCASSRKIRDNEQFFGPGTRLTVL.